This is a list of T cell receptor beta chains from one sample in a study of PD-1 blockade in classical Hodgkin lymphoma. Sequenced by immunoSEQ multiplex PCR; TCRdb stores in-frame clones only, minus some. The table has about 76,000 clones, 75% to 90% seen once; the top ten hold around 20%. This specimen consisted of peripheral blood mononuclear cells (PBMCs), obtained at baseline. All receptors come from a human donor with classical Hodgkin lymphoma. Each CDR3 is given with its conserved first and last residue. Each record gives: J gene, clone size, V gene, D gene, CDR3 protein, CDR3 DNA. The D gene is left open where the match is weak. Rows may omit the clone size; those that give it use once, few, many or a size class.

j_call: TRBJ2-5; clone_size: .; v_call: TRBV19; d_call: .; cdr3_aa: CASSMERGPQYF; cdr3_nt: TGTGCCAGTAGCATGGAACGCGGGCCCCAGTACTTC
j_call: TRBJ2-1; clone_size: once; v_call: TRBV19; d_call: .; cdr3_aa: CASSIVEIKGQFF; cdr3_nt: TGTGCCAGTAGTATAGTCGAAATTAAGGGGCAGTTCTTC
j_call: TRBJ2-5; clone_size: .; v_call: TRBV5-1; d_call: TRBD2; cdr3_aa: CASRVVASGSRETQYF; cdr3_nt: TGCGCCAGCAGAGTCGTGGCTAGCGGGAGTCGAGAGACCCAGTACTTC
j_call: TRBJ1-1; clone_size: .; v_call: TRBV19; d_call: .; cdr3_aa: CASSIEGKGITEAFF; cdr3_nt: TGTGCCAGTAGTATAGAAGGGAAGGGGATCACTGAAGCTTTCTTT
j_call: TRBJ2-7; clone_size: .; v_call: TRBV6-1; d_call: .; cdr3_aa: CASTTSQFYEQYF; cdr3_nt: TGTGCCAGCACTACTAGCCAATTTTACGAGCAGTACTTC
j_call: TRBJ2-1; clone_size: .; v_call: TRBV19; d_call: TRBD2; cdr3_aa: CASSWGGRDNEQFF; cdr3_nt: TGTGCCAGTAGCTGGGGGGGTAGGGACAATGAGCAGTTCTTC
j_call: TRBJ1-2; clone_size: .; v_call: TRBV4-1; d_call: .; cdr3_aa: CASSKGEGRGYGYTF; cdr3_nt: TGCGCCAGCAGCAAGGGGGAGGGGAGGGGCTATGGCTACACCTTC
j_call: TRBJ2-7; clone_size: .; v_call: TRBV27; d_call: TRBD2; cdr3_aa: CASSLEGLAGGPIYEQYF; cdr3_nt: TGTGCCAGCAGTTTAGAAGGACTAGCGGGAGGGCCGATATACGAGCAGTACTTC
j_call: TRBJ1-1; clone_size: .; v_call: TRBV6-4; d_call: TRBD1; cdr3_aa: CASSVETGKTEAFF; cdr3_nt: TGTGCCAGCAGTGTTGAGACAGGGAAAACTGAAGCTTTCTTT
j_call: TRBJ1-2; clone_size: .; v_call: TRBV6-5; d_call: .; cdr3_aa: CASSSGRGPGYTF; cdr3_nt: TGTGCCAGCAGTTCGGGGAGGGGACCTGGCTACACCTTC
j_call: TRBJ2-7; clone_size: .; v_call: TRBV4-1; d_call: .; cdr3_aa: CASSEVPTGTPYEQYF; cdr3_nt: TGCGCCAGCAGCGAAGTCCCGACCGGGACCCCCTACGAGCAGTACTTC
j_call: TRBJ2-3; clone_size: .; v_call: TRBV9; d_call: .; cdr3_aa: CASSPPSRDTQYF; cdr3_nt: TGTGCCAGCAGCCCTCCCTCCAGAGATACGCAGTATTTT
j_call: TRBJ2-7; clone_size: .; v_call: TRBV5-8; d_call: .; cdr3_aa: CASSLGGIRDEQYF; cdr3_nt: TGTGCCAGCAGCTTGGGAGGTATTAGGGACGAGCAGTACTTC
j_call: TRBJ1-5; clone_size: .; v_call: TRBV18; d_call: .; cdr3_aa: CASSGGPNQPQHF; cdr3_nt: TGTGCCAGCTCAGGGGGGCCCAATCAGCCCCAGCATTTT
j_call: TRBJ2-2; clone_size: .; v_call: TRBV28; d_call: .; cdr3_aa: CASGGISQNTGELFF; cdr3_nt: TGTGCCAGCGGAGGGATCTCCCAAAACACCGGGGAGCTGTTTTTT
j_call: TRBJ2-7; clone_size: .; v_call: TRBV5-4; d_call: TRBD2; cdr3_aa: CASSSKREGLYEQYF; cdr3_nt: TGTGCCAGCAGCTCAAAGCGGGAGGGTCTCTACGAGCAGTACTTC
j_call: TRBJ1-1; clone_size: .; v_call: TRBV25-1; d_call: TRBD1; cdr3_aa: CASIPGQGRTEAFF; cdr3_nt: TGTGCCAGCATACCGGGACAGGGGAGGACTGAAGCTTTCTTT
j_call: TRBJ2-1; clone_size: .; v_call: TRBV5-1; d_call: TRBD2; cdr3_aa: CASSSGLAGGQKNNEQFF; cdr3_nt: TGCGCCAGCAGCTCGGGACTAGCGGGAGGGCAAAAGAACAATGAGCAGTTCTTC
j_call: TRBJ1-2; clone_size: few; v_call: TRBV30; d_call: TRBD1; cdr3_aa: CAWDREVMRGYTF; cdr3_nt: TGTGCCTGGGACAGGGAGGTTATGAGGGGCTACACCTTC
j_call: TRBJ2-5; clone_size: .; v_call: TRBV7-9; d_call: .; cdr3_aa: CASSYDSYQETQYF; cdr3_nt: TGTGCCAGCAGCTACGACTCCTACCAAGAGACCCAGTACTTC
j_call: TRBJ1-2; clone_size: .; v_call: TRBV19; d_call: .; cdr3_aa: CASSRGTRYGYTF; cdr3_nt: TGTGCCAGTAGTAGAGGTACGAGGTATGGCTACACCTTC
j_call: TRBJ1-2; clone_size: few; v_call: TRBV28; d_call: .; cdr3_aa: CASSARPAGYTF; cdr3_nt: TGTGCCAGCAGTGCCCGCCCAGCTGGCTACACCTTC
j_call: TRBJ2-5; clone_size: once; v_call: TRBV2; d_call: TRBD2; cdr3_aa: CASSDGLAGGPRETQYF; cdr3_nt: TGTGCCAGCAGTGATGGACTAGCGGGAGGGCCAAGGGAGACCCAGTACTTC
j_call: TRBJ2-1; clone_size: .; v_call: TRBV6-4; d_call: TRBD2; cdr3_aa: CASSDSGPSGEQFF; cdr3_nt: TGTGCCAGCAGTGATAGCGGGCCCTCCGGTGAGCAGTTCTTC
j_call: TRBJ2-1; clone_size: .; v_call: TRBV7-2; d_call: .; cdr3_aa: CASSPRGGGYNEQFF; cdr3_nt: TGTGCCAGCAGCCCCCGGGGAGGGGGGTACAATGAGCAGTTCTTC
j_call: TRBJ1-2; clone_size: .; v_call: TRBV27; d_call: .; cdr3_aa: CASSFLDRNGYTF; cdr3_nt: TGTGCCAGCAGTTTTCTAGACAGAAATGGCTACACCTTC
j_call: TRBJ1-1; clone_size: .; v_call: TRBV2; d_call: .; cdr3_aa: CASSGMGGMNTEAFF; cdr3_nt: TGTGCCAGCAGTGGGATGGGGGGTATGAACACTGAAGCTTTCTTT
j_call: TRBJ2-7; clone_size: .; v_call: TRBV25-1; d_call: .; cdr3_aa: CASSEIGSGGVYF; cdr3_nt: TGTGCCAGCAGTGAAATTGGTAGCGGAGGGGTGTACTTC
j_call: TRBJ2-7; clone_size: .; v_call: TRBV7-2; d_call: TRBD2; cdr3_aa: CASSPWDYNEQYF; cdr3_nt: TGTGCCAGCAGCCCATGGGACTACAACGAGCAGTACTTC
j_call: TRBJ1-5; clone_size: many; v_call: TRBV2; d_call: .; cdr3_aa: CASAQSFNQPQHF; cdr3_nt: TGTGCCAGCGCTCAGAGTTTCAATCAGCCCCAGCATTTT
j_call: TRBJ2-1; clone_size: .; v_call: TRBV6-5; d_call: .; cdr3_aa: CASSYLQGNTEQFF; cdr3_nt: TGTGCCAGCAGTTACTTACAGGGCAATACGGAGCAGTTCTTC
j_call: TRBJ2-4; clone_size: .; v_call: TRBV27; d_call: .; cdr3_aa: CASSFRARDRRAGIAKNIQYF; cdr3_nt: TGTGCCAGCAGTTTTCGGGCCCGGGATCGCCGGGCCGGGATAGCCAAAAACATTCAGTACTTC
j_call: TRBJ1-4; clone_size: .; v_call: TRBV25-1; d_call: .; cdr3_aa: CASSVGREKLFF; cdr3_nt: TGTGCCAGCAGTGTGGGGCGGGAAAAACTGTTTTTT
j_call: TRBJ2-1; clone_size: .; v_call: TRBV19; d_call: TRBD2; cdr3_aa: CASSIPGLALNEQFF; cdr3_nt: TGTGCCAGTAGTATACCGGGACTAGCTTTAAATGAGCAGTTCTTC
j_call: TRBJ1-1; clone_size: few; v_call: TRBV18; d_call: TRBD1; cdr3_aa: CASSPRGGGTEAFF; cdr3_nt: TGTGCCAGCTCACCCCGAGGGGGCGGCACTGAAGCTTTCTTT
j_call: TRBJ1-2; clone_size: .; v_call: TRBV18; d_call: .; cdr3_aa: CASSHGRAYGYTF; cdr3_nt: TGTGCCAGCTCCCACGGACGGGCCTATGGCTACACCTTC
j_call: TRBJ1-3; clone_size: .; v_call: TRBV4-3; d_call: .; cdr3_aa: CASSPDPGDSGNTIYF; cdr3_nt: TGCGCCAGCAGCCCGGATCCAGGGGACTCTGGAAACACCATATATTTT
j_call: TRBJ2-7; clone_size: .; v_call: TRBV4-3; d_call: TRBD2; cdr3_aa: CASSFWGTSGSREQYF; cdr3_nt: TGCGCCAGCAGCTTTTGGGGGACTAGCGGGAGTAGAGAGCAGTACTTC
j_call: TRBJ1-1; clone_size: .; v_call: TRBV30; d_call: .; cdr3_aa: CAWKPPGESGTEAFF; cdr3_nt: TGTGCCTGGAAACCCCCCGGGGAGTCTGGCACTGAAGCTTTCTTT
j_call: TRBJ2-4; clone_size: .; v_call: TRBV5-6; d_call: .; cdr3_aa: CASSLAGAGRHIQYF; cdr3_nt: TGTGCCAGCAGCTTGGCCGGTGCAGGGCGGCACATTCAGTACTTC
j_call: TRBJ2-5; clone_size: .; v_call: TRBV11-2; d_call: TRBD1; cdr3_aa: CASSLGFGTGAETQYF; cdr3_nt: TGTGCCAGCAGCTTGGGGTTTGGGACAGGGGCAGAGACCCAGTACTTC
j_call: TRBJ2-7; clone_size: .; v_call: TRBV7-2; d_call: .; cdr3_aa: CASSLASAYEQYF; cdr3_nt: TGTGCCAGCAGCTTAGCCAGCGCGTACGAGCAGTACTTC